The 29 T cell receptor beta chains in this list originate from one sample, sequenced in a study of T cells in pancreatic ductal adenocarcinoma. No neoadjuvant therapy was given to the selected pancreatic ductal adenocarcinoma patients before their surgery. Clones were read by immunoSEQ multiplex PCR, and TCRdb kept only the in-frame ones, dropping some. The data hold 11,000 or so clones, with 80% to 90% observed a single time. What was sequenced was PBMCs. These receptors originate from a human donor with pancreatic ductal adenocarcinoma.

V is TRBV19 and J is TRBJ2-7; D uncertain. The germline CDR1 and CDR2 sequences are LNHDA and SQIVND (reference sequence). This CDR3 has 12 amino acids. V lost 10 bases and J 0 bases, leaving 10 bases between the germline ends. CDR3 coding DNA: TGTGCCACTCGAGGAGTCTCCTACGAGCAGTACTTC. The encoded protein is CATRGVSYEQYF.

The rearrangement links TRBV4-2 to TRBJ2-2, with D possibly matching TRBD2 (5 bases). Trimming took off 0 bases at V and 5 bases at J, with 19 bases between the two ends. The CDR3 spans 18 residues. In germline, CDR1 is LGHNA, CDR2 YNFKEQ. The CDR3 loop reads CASSQDPSGPQWTGELFF. The CDR3, as DNA: TGTGCCAGCAGCCAAGATCCCAGCGGACCTCAGTGGACCGGGGAGCTGTTTTTT.

The V and J genes are TRBV6-6 and TRBJ2-7; unclear D gene. The CDR3 spans 12 residues. Germline CDR1 MNHNY, CDR2 SVGAGI (reference sequence). The V and J ends lost 5 bases and 5 bases respectively, with 10 bases between them. CDR3 nucleotide sequence: TGTGCCAGCAGTCTTCGCAAGGACGAGCAGTACTTC. Its translation is CASSLRKDEQYF.

The rearrangement joins TRBV14 to TRBJ2-3, with D possibly TRBD2 on 6 matching bases. With 5 bases removed from V and 2 bases from J, the gap between germline ends came to 11 bases. The CDR3 length is 14 residues. Looked up from germline, CDR1 is SGHDN and CDR2 is FVKESK. The CDR3 loop is CASSFREVTDTQYF. CDR3 nucleotide sequence: TGTGCCAGCAGCTTCAGGGAGGTCACAGATACGCAGTATTTT.

J is TRBJ2-5 and V is TRBV2; 11 positions agree with TRBD2. The V gene's germline CDR1 is SNHLY and CDR2 FYNNEI. This CDR3 has 15 residues. The V gene end was trimmed by 4 bases and the J gene end by 0 bases; junction bases not matched to a gene: 1. The CDR3 bases are TGTGCCAGCAGTGGGACTAGCGGGTACCAAGAGACCCAGTACTTC. Translating gives CASSGTSGYQETQYF.

This chain links TRBV7-2 with TRBJ2-3; 11 bases agree with TRBD2. V shed 5 bases, J shed 4 bases, and the junction held 8 bases outside the gene matches. This CDR3 region has 16 residues. Germline V gives CDR1 SGHTA, CDR2 FQGNSA. The DNA for the CDR3 is TGTGCCAGCAGCATACTTAGCGGGGGGGCCTCAGATACGCAGTATTTT. It encodes CASSILSGGASDTQYF.

The chain carries TRBV9 and TRBJ1-1; D remains ambiguous. The V end lost 4 bases, the J end lost 1 base, and 17 bases lay between the germline ends. The germline gives CDR1 SGDLS, CDR2 YYNGEE. This CDR3 is built from 16 residues. This chain's CDR3 is CASSPDFELTNTEAFF. The CDR3 coding sequence is TGTGCCAGCAGCCCTGATTTTGAACTGACGAACACTGAAGCTTTCTTT.

The gene calls are TRBV9 and TRBJ1-2; no firm D call. Germline CDR1 reads SGDLS; CDR2 reads YYNGEE. The CDR3 loop spans 16 amino acids. V lost 4 bases, J lost 4 bases, and 20 bases lay in between. The CDR3 nucleotides are TGTGCCAGCAGCCCACCCTTCGGGAGGGCTGGCTATGGCTACACCTTC. Protein sequence: CASSPPFGRAGYGYTF. The full variable domain, its missing parts supplied by reference TRBV9 and TRBJ1-2, is DSGVTQTPKHLITATGQRVTLRCSPRSGDLSVYWYQQSLDQGLQFLIQYYNGEERAKGNILERFSAQQFPDLHSELNLSSLELGDSALYFCASSPPFGRAGYGYTFGSGTRLTVV.

The chain carries TRBV27 and TRBJ2-7; D is possibly TRBD2 (7 bases). Germline V gene lookup returns CDR1 MNHEY and CDR2 SMNVEV (reference sequence). The CDR3 runs to 13 residues. Trimming removed 5 bases from V and 7 bases from J, with 15 bases in between. The CDR3 DNA is TGTGCCAGCAGTCCTCAAGGGGGAGGGGAGCAGTACTTC. Protein: CASSPQGGGEQYF.

V is TRBV6-5 and J is TRBJ1-1; 7 bases align to TRBD1. The length of the CDR3 is 15 residues. After removal of 5 bases from V and 1 base from J, the junction contained 7 bases not matched to a gene. Germline CDR1 is MNHEY and CDR2 is SVGAGI. The CDR3 sequence: CASSREGGRNTEAFF. CDR3 nucleotides: TGTGCCAGCAGTCGGGAAGGGGGCAGGAACACTGAAGCTTTCTTT.

The chain carries TRBV6-6 and TRBJ1-1; the match to TRBD1 covers 7 bases. This CDR3 is built from 13 residues. CDR1 is MNHNY, CDR2 SVGAGI, per germline (reference sequence). The junction had 10 bases not matched to a gene; V was cut back by 6 bases and J by 9 bases. CDR3 DNA sequence: TGTGCCAGCAGCCAAGACCTGGGACAGCAAGCTTTCTTT. Protein sequence: CASSQDLGQQAFF.

The V gene is TRBV18, the J gene TRBJ2-1; 7 positions agree with TRBD2. Per the germline V gene, CDR1 is KGHSH and CDR2 is LQKENI. The junction had 9 bases not matched to a gene; V was cut back by 3 bases and J by 10 bases. The CDR3 has 14 residues. The CDR3 nucleotides read TGTGCCAGCTCACCGGGAGGGAGGGCGTCCGAGCAGTTCTTC. Protein: CASSPGGRASEQFF.

The DNA of the CDR3 is TGTGCCAGCAGCTTAGATAATCAGCCCCAGCATTTT. Its translation: CASSLDNQPQHF. The chain joins TRBV7-9 to TRBJ1-5; D is undetermined. V lost 1 base and J lost 4, with 2 bases in between. This CDR3 region has 12 residues. The germline CDR1 and CDR2 sequences are SEHNR and FQNEAQ (reference sequence).

The rearrangement links TRBV4-3 to TRBJ2-5, with D perhaps TRBD2 (5 bases). This CDR3 is 14 amino acids long. Germline lookup yields CDR1 LGHNA and CDR2 YSLEER. V was pared by 3 bases and J by 1 base, with 9 bases between. For the CDR3, the DNA is TGCGCCAGCAGCCAGAACCGGGGCCAAGAGACCCAGTACTTC. This gives the protein CASSQNRGQETQYF.

The chain combines TRBV29-1 with TRBJ1-1; no definite D call. The CDR3 is 13 residues long. Germline V lookup: CDR1 SQVTM, CDR2 ANQGSEA. With 3 bases removed from V and 4 bases from J, the gap between germline ends came to 12 bases. CDR3 coding DNA: TGCAGCGTTGAGCCGACGGAACGCACTGAAGCTTTCTTT. It is translated as CSVEPTERTEAFF. The full variable domain, rest sourced from reference TRBV29-1 and TRBJ1-1, is SAVISQKPSRDICQRGTSLTIQCQVDSQVTMMFWYRQQPGQSLTLIATANQGSEATYESGFVIDKFPISRPNLTFSTLTVSNMSPEDSSIYLCSVEPTERTEAFFGQGTRLTVV.

The chain joins TRBV9 to TRBJ2-5; 7 positions agree with TRBD1. Germline CDR1 SGDLS, CDR2 YYNGEE. The CDR3 has 17 residues. Trimming took 4 bases from V and 4 from J; bases not matched to a gene: 16. This CDR3 reads CASSPAERGRRPETQYF. As DNA, the CDR3 is TGTGCCAGCAGCCCGGCTGAGAGGGGGCGAAGACCAGAGACCCAGTACTTC.

The gene calls are TRBV5-6 and TRBJ2-3; D possibly matches TRBD1 or TRBD2 (6 bases each). CDR3 size: 16 residues. V was pared by 4 bases and J by 6 bases, with 21 bases between. Germline V gene lookup returns CDR1 SGHDT and CDR2 YYEEEE. The CDR3 spells CASSPSSGAGWDTQYF. CDR3 nucleotides: TGTGCCAGCAGCCCATCCTCGGGGGCAGGTTGGGATACGCAGTATTTT.

J is TRBJ1-4 and V is TRBV6-1; 7 positions match TRBD1. V lost 4 bases to trimming and J lost 2 bases; unmatched junction nucleotides: 7. CDR3 length: 16 residues. Per the germline V gene, CDR1 is MNHNS and CDR2 is SASEGT. The DNA of the CDR3 is TGTGCCAGCAGTGTGGAGGGGGCGGCCACTAATGAAAAACTGTTTTTT. Translated: CASSVEGAATNEKLFF.

The V gene is TRBV10-3, the J gene TRBJ1-3; D not resolved. Germline V gene sequence: CDR1 ENHRY, CDR2 SYGVKD. V gave up 9 bases and J gave up 0 bases, with 12 bases separating them. The CDR3 is 14 amino acids. The CDR3 DNA sequence: TGTGCCATGAGAACTGAACACTCTGGAAACACCATATATTTT. Translation: CAMRTEHSGNTIYF.

This chain joins TRBV2 and TRBJ1-6; tentative D call: TRBD1 (5 bases). Deletions cut 6 bases from V and 1 base from J, with 13 bases between. Per the germline V gene, CDR1 is SNHLY and CDR2 is FYNNEI. The CDR3 spans 16 residues. The CDR3: CASRESGHSYNSPLHF. CDR3 bases: TGTGCCAGCAGGGAATCAGGGCATTCCTATAATTCACCCCTCCACTTT.

The genes are TRBV6-1 and TRBJ1-5; D perhaps matches TRBD1 (5 bases). The germline gives CDR1 MNHNS, CDR2 SASEGT. The CDR3 loop spans 14 amino acids. V was shortened by 5 bases and J by 7 bases, with 15 bases between the two germline ends. DNA of the CDR3: TGTGCCAGCAGTCCCGGGACCATATTACAGCCCCAGCATTTT. Translating it yields CASSPGTILQPQHF.

The chain joins TRBV2 to TRBJ1-4; the match to TRBD1 covers 10 bases. V shed 6 bases and J 4 bases; nucleotides not matched to a gene: 8. Germline-derived CDR1 and CDR2 are SNHLY and FYNNEI. CDR3 length: 16 residues. The CDR3 DNA reads as TGTGCCAGCAGAGCGACAGGGGGCCTATTTAATGAAAAACTGTTTTTT. Protein product: CASRATGGLFNEKLFF.

The rearrangement links TRBV28 to TRBJ1-1; D remains ambiguous. The ends were cut back, 8 bases at V and 5 bases at J, with 12 bases in the middle. This CDR3 is built from 12 residues. In germline, CDR1 is MDHEN, CDR2 SYDVKM. The CDR3 DNA reads TGTGCCAGCTCTGGGGTTTATACTGAAGCTTTCTTT. Its protein is CASSGVYTEAFF. Variable domain in full (rest from reference TRBV28 and TRBJ1-1): DVKVTQSSRYLVKRTGEKVFLECVQDMDHENMFWYRQDPGLGLRLIYFSYDVKMKEKGDIPEGYSVSREKKERFSLILESASTNQTSMYLCASSGVYTEAFFGQGTRLTVV.

The chain combines TRBV7-9 with TRBJ1-4; D unresolved. Deletions cut 4 bases from V and 8 bases from J, with 17 bases between. CDR1 SEHNR and CDR2 FQNEAQ come from the germline V gene (reference sequence). The CDR3 spans 15 residues. The CDR3 DNA reads TGTGCCAGCAGCTCCCCCCGGAGGATTGGGGAAAAACTGTTTTTT. Its protein product is CASSSPRRIGEKLFF.

V and J are TRBV5-4 and TRBJ1-4; the match to TRBD1 covers 9 bases. The V gene's germline CDR1 is SGHNT and CDR2 YYREEE (reference sequence). The CDR3 is made up of 15 amino acids. V lost 4 bases to trimming and J lost 7 bases; unmatched junction nucleotides: 8. CDR3 protein: CASSNNDRGFEKLFF. CDR3 nucleotides: TGTGCCAGCAGCAATAATGACAGGGGGTTTGAAAAACTGTTTTTT.

This clone occurred once. The chain has TRBV6-5 and TRBJ1-1; D is possibly TRBD1 (5 bases). Germline CDR1 reads MNHEY; CDR2 reads SVGAGI. The CDR3 spans 14 residues. The V end was cut by 3 bases, the J end by 5 bases, with 13 bases between. For the CDR3, the DNA is TGTGCCAGCAGTTATCAGCCGGAGGGGACTGAAGCTTTCTTT. Its translation is CASSYQPEGTEAFF.

This chain links TRBV19 with TRBJ1-5; the D is unclear. There are 14 residues in the CDR3. Trimming shortened V by 1 base and J by 4 bases, and 8 bases separated the two germline ends. Looked up from germline, CDR1 is LNHDA and CDR2 is SQIVND (reference sequence). This chain's CDR3 is CASSIVWVNQPQHF. The CDR3 nucleotides are TGTGCCAGTAGTATAGTTTGGGTAAATCAGCCCCAGCATTTT.

This rearrangement joins TRBV28 to TRBJ2-7; D might be TRBD2 (6 bases). Germline assignment: CDR1 MDHEN and CDR2 SYDVKM. The V end was cut by 3 bases, the J end by 4 bases, with 13 bases between. The CDR3 is 14 residues long. The CDR3 spells CASSFSGRAYEQYF. The CDR3 DNA follows: TGTGCCAGCAGTTTCTCCGGGAGAGCATACGAGCAGTACTTC.

J is TRBJ2-3 and V is TRBV18; maybe TRBD1 (5 bases). CDR1 KGHSH and CDR2 LQKENI come from the germline V gene. The CDR3 sequence is 16 residues long. V gave up 4 bases and J gave up 0 bases, with 14 bases separating them. CDR3 in DNA: TGTGCCAGCTCACAGGGGATGGTGAAAAGCACAGATACGCAGTATTTT. Encoded protein: CASSQGMVKSTDTQYF.